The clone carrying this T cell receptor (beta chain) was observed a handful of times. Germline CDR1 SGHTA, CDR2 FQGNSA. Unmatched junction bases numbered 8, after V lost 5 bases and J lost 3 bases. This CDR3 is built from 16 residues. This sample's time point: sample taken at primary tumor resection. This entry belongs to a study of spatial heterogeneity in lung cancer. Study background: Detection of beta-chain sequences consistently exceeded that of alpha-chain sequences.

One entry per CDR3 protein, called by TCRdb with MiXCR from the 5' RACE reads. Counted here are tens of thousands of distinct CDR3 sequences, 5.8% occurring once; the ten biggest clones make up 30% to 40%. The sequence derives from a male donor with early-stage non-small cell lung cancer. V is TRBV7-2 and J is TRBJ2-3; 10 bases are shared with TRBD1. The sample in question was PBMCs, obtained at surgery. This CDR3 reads CASSPRQGAWTDTQYF. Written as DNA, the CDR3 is TGTGCCAGCAGCCCCAGACAGGGGGCGTGGACAGATACGCAGTATTTT. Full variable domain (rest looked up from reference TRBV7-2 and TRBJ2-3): GAGVSQSPSNKVTEKGKDVELRCDPISGHTALYWYRQSLGQGLEFLIYFQGNSAPDKSGLPSDRFSAERTGGSVSTLTIQRTQQEDSAVYLCASSPRQGAWTDTQYFGPGTRLTVL.